This T cell receptor (beta chain) appears in the sequencing data of a study of OX40 agonist ivuxolimab in advanced cancers. TCRdb keeps only in-frame clones here, not all; method: immunoSEQ multiplex PCR. This sample has tens of thousands of clones, with over 80% found just once. The CDR3 has 16 residues. The trim removed 4 bases at V and 2 bases at J, leaving 8 bases unmatched. From germline, CDR1 is SGHRS and CDR2 YFSETQ. Sequencing was performed on CD4+ or CD8+ T cells sorted from blood, taken in a trial of the OX40 agonist ivuxolimab. The clonotype originates from an adult with an advanced solid tumor such as melanoma, head and neck, liver or kidney cancer. This chain joins TRBV5-1 and TRBJ2-3; 9 nucleotides align to TRBD1. CDR3 nucleotides: TGCGCCAGCAGCCAACCGGGACAGGGAATCACAGATACGCAGTATTTT. It yields the protein CASSQPGQGITDTQYF.